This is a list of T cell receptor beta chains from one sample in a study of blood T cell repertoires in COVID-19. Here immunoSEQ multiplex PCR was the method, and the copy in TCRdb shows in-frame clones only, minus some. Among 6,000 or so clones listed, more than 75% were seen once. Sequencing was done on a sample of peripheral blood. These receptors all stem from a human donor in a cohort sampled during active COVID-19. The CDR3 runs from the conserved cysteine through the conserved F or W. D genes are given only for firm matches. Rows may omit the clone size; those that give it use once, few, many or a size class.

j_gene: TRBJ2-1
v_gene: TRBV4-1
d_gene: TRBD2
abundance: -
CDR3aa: CASSQDSGGTYNEQFF
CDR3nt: TGCGCCAGCAGCCAGGATAGCGGGGGGACCTACAATGAGCAGTTCTTC

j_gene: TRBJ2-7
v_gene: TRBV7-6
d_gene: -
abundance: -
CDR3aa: CASSLGTDSYEQYF
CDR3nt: TGTGCCAGCAGCTTAGGGACAGACTCCTACGAGCAGTACTTC

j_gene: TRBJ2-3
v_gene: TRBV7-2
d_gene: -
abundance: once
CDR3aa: CASSSTDTQYF
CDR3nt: TGTGCCAGCAGCTCTACAGATACGCAGTATTTT

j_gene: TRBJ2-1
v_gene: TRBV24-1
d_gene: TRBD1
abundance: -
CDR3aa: CATSDGTGVGDNEQFF
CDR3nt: TGTGCCACCAGTGACGGGACAGGGGTTGGGGACAATGAGCAGTTCTTC

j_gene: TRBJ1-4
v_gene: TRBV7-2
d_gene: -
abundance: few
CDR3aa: CASSLIRGEKLFF
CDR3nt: TGTGCCAGCAGCTTAATTAGGGGTGAAAAACTGTTTTTT

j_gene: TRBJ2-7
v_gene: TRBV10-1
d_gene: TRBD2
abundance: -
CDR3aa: CASSSGTSGPYEQYF
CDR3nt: TGCGCCAGCAGTTCCGGGACTAGCGGACCCTACGAGCAGTACTTC

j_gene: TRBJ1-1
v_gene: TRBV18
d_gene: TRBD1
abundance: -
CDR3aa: CASSPANPGTGGTEAFF
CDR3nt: TGTGCCAGCTCACCGGCGAACCCCGGGACAGGGGGAACTGAAGCTTTCTTT

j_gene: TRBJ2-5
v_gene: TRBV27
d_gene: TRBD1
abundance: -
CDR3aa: CASGGQGAGETQYF
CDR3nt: TGTGCCAGCGGGGGACAGGGGGCGGGGGAGACCCAGTACTTC

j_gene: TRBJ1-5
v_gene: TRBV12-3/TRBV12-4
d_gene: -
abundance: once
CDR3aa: CASSREGQPQHF
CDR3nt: TGTGCCAGCAGCAGGGAGGGTCAGCCCCAGCATTTT

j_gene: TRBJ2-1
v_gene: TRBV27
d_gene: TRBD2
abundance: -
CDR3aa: CASRPGLAGNEQFF
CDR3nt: TGTGCCAGCCGACCCGGACTAGCGGGCAATGAGCAGTTCTTC

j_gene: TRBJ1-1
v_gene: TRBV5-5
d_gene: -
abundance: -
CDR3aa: CASSSLSGGDEAFF
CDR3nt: TGTGCCAGCAGCTCACTCAGCGGAGGCGATGAAGCTTTCTTT